This T cell receptor (beta chain) comes out of a study of blood T cell repertoires in COVID-19. Study-level background: Acute and convalescent COVID-19 samples came from the United States, Italy and Spain.

This CDR3 has 17 amino acids. The germline V gene has CDR1 SNHLY and CDR2 FYNNEI. V lost 7 bases to trimming and J lost 2 bases; unmatched junction nucleotides: 15. The table came from immunoSEQ multiplex PCR; TCRdb's copy has only in-frame clones and leaves some out. The sample holds over 130,000 clones, about 80% seen once. This clone was found a few times. Sequenced sample: PBMCs or T cells enriched from blood (not recorded which). The rearrangement uses TRBV2 and TRBJ2-3; TRBD1 matches at 7 bases. The sequence derives from a man in his forties or fifties in a cohort exposed to, infected with or recovered from COVID-19 (not recorded which). This chain's CDR3 is CASKVVGGLALTDTQYF. The DNA for the CDR3 is TGTGCCAGCAAAGTCGTAGGGGGCCTTGCCCTCACAGATACGCAGTATTTT.